This T cell receptor beta chain is from a study of T cell repertoires in cytomegalovirus infection. The wider study: Matching HLA type, along with CMV infection, was indicated by public TCR beta signatures.

General study findings and limits: HLA-C-restricted TCR beta clonotypes specific for CMV led the ex vivo response. Totalled public TCR beta family frequency picked out people who carried CMV plus the relevant HLA.

CDR1 and CDR2 from the germline V gene are SGDLS and YYNGEE. The CDR3 runs to 14 residues. The V and J ends lost 0 bases and 7 bases, in that order; junction bases with no gene match: 6. This clonotype appeared a few times. Its target is unknown. Via MiXCR, TCRdb re-called the reads, giving one row per CDR3 protein. The sample records roughly 300,000 distinct CDR3 sequences, 20% to 30% being singletons. Sequenced sample: PBMCs. This TCR was sampled from a human donor in good health (CMV status not recorded). Some clones in this sample may be carry-over from other donors' samples. This chain uses TRBV9 with TRBJ1-1, with TRBD1 identical over 7 bases. CDR3 DNA sequence: TGTGCCAGCAGCGTAGGAACCCAGGGGGGTGAAGCTTTCTTT. Its protein is CASSVGTQGGEAFF.